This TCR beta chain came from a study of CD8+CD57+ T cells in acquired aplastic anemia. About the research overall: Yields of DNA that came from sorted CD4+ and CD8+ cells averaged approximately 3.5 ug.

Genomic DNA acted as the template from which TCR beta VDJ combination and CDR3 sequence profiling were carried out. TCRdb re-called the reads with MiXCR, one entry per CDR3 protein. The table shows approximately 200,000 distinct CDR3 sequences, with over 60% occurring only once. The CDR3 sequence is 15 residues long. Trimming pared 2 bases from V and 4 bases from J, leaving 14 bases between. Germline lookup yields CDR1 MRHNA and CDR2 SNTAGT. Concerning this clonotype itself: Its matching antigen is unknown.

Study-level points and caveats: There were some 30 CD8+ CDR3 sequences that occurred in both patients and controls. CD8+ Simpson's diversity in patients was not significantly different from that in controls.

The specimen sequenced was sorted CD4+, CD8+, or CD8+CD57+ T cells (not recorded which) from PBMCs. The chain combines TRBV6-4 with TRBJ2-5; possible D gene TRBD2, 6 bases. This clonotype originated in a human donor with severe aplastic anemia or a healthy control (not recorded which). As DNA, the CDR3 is TGTGCCAGCAGTGACGGGGAGGATACGGGAGAGACCCAGTACTTC. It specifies CASSDGEDTGETQYF.